The T cell receptor beta chain under discussion was sequenced for a study of blood T cells in healthy people across ages. Broader study findings: In these data, TCR beta diversity tracked strongly with naive T cell percentage. The unknown donor CMV status may have confounded expanded clonotype changes. Age advanced and TCR beta diversity per million T cells fell, roughly linearly.

This clonotype was picked up a small number of times. Its antigen is not known. Next came a second PCR, run for about 6 to 11 cycles, which used a sample-barcoded 5' primer along with a J-beta primer mix. TCRdb ran MiXCR on the 5' RACE reads and lists one entry per CDR3 protein. Here the sample spans fewer than 1,200,000 distinct CDR3 sequences, under 30% being singletons. Germline V gene data show CDR1 as DFQATT and CDR2 as SNEGSKA (reference sequence). V gave up 3 bases and J gave up 5 bases; unmatched junction bases: 3. The CDR3 totals 13 residues. These data were also filed under a second study, of T cells of mothers and their children. From that study: cDNA synthesis used all extracted RNA, roughly 1.6 ug per 15 ul.

Specimen: blood. This TCR was recovered from a girl aged 2-10 years in good health. The rearrangement links TRBV20-1 to TRBJ2-1; 8 bases are a match to TRBD1. The CDR3 region is CSARGQANNEQFF. CDR3 bases: TGCAGTGCTAGGGGACAGGCGAACAATGAGCAGTTCTTC.